This TCR beta chain appears in the sequencing data of a study of CD8+CD57+ T cells in acquired aplastic anemia. At the level of the study: Sorted CD4+ plus CD8+ cells gave DNA averaging approximately 3.2 ug. Study-level points and caveats: Patients and controls shared under 35 CD8+ CDR3 sequences, which appeared highly expressed in patients and within their immunodominant clones. The study found no significant CD8+ Simpson's diversity difference between patients and controls.

Whoever was chosen for sequencing had shown CD8+CD57+ cell expansion by flow cytometry. There were no patients without severe acquired aplastic anemia. This clonotype has ten or more counts. The antigen is unknown. CDR3 and TCR beta VDJ profiling relied on genomic DNA as the template. TCRdb re-analysed the reads in MiXCR, keeping a single row per CDR3 protein. The repertoire holds about 240,000 distinct CDR3 sequences, approximately 45% seen once, with 7.8% in the top ten. This receptor was taken from a human donor with aplastic anemia. Sequencing was done on a sample of sorted CD4+, CD8+, or CD8+CD57+ T cells (not recorded which) from PBMCs.

CDR3 nucleotide sequence: TGTGCCAGCAGCCTTACTGGGGTATTGAGACAGGGGGCGAGCGGAAACACCATATATTTT. It specifies CASSLTGVLRQGASGNTIYF. The genes are TRBV7-6 and TRBJ1-3; 10 positions match TRBD1. In germline, CDR1 is SGHVS, CDR2 FNYEAQ. The trim removed 5 bases at V and 4 bases at J, leaving 20 bases unmatched. The length of the CDR3 is 20 residues.